The subject of this entry is one T cell receptor beta chain. The sample comes from a study of control samples from healthy donors and cancer patients. Using immunoSEQ multiplex PCR, the repertoire was profiled, and TCRdb retains in-frame clones only, with some absent. In the table there are 130,000 to 150,000 clones, roughly nine tenths of which are singletons. Trimming pared 5 bases from V and 8 bases from J, leaving 13 bases between. Germline V CDR1 and CDR2: LNHDA, SQIVND (reference sequence). The CDR3 consists of 13 residues. This sequence was found in a woman aged 30 to 39 in good health. Sequencing was carried out using blood. This chain links TRBV19 with TRBJ2-1; weak D call: TRBD1 (5 bases). The CDR3 region has the DNA TGTGCCAGTAGTTCTCAGGGTTGGCATGAGCAGTTCTTC. Amino acids: CASSSQGWHEQFF.